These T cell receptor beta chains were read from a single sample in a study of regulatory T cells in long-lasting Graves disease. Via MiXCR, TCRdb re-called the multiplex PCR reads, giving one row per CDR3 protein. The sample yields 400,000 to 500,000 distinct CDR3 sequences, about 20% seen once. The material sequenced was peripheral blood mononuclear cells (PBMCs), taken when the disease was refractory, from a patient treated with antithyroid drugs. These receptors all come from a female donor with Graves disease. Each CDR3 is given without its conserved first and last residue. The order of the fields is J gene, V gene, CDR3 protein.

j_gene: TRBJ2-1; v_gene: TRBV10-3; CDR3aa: ATLPGQGYNEQF
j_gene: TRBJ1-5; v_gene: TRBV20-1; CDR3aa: SASKTERKDQPQH
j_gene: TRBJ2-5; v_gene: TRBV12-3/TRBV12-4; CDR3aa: AGSLGRAQETQY
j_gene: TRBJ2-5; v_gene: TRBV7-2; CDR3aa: ASSLSGFEETQY
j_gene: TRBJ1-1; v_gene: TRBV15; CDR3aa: ATSRGSFPNTEAF
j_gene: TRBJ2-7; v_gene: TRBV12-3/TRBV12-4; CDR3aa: ASSPTGPNYEQY
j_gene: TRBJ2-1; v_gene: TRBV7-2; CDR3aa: ASGKAADEQF
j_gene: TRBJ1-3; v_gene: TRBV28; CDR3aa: ASSFEGTGNTIY
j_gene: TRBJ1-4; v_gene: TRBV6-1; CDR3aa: ASSTDWGRKLF
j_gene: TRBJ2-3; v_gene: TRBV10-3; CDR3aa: AISELVAGGPGTDTQY
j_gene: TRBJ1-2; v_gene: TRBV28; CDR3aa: ASSPPGTGNYGYT
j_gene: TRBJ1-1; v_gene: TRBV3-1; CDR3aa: ASSQDTANTEAF
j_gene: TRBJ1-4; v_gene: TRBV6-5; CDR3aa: ASSYSILGGVDEKLF
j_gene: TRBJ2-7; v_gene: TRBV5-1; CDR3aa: ASTVGDRVDEQY
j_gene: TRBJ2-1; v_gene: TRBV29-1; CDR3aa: SVQASGSGNEQF
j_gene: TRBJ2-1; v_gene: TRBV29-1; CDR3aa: SVGSGNWEYNEQF
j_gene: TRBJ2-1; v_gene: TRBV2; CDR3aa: ASSEGRDRAYNEQF
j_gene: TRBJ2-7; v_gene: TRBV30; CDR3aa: AWSVGTLSHEQY
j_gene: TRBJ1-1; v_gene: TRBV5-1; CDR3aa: ASSPATQGWGTEAF
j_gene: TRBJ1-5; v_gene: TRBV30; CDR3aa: AWSSGRISNQPQH
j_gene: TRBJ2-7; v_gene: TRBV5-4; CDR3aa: ASSFPGTPPYEQY
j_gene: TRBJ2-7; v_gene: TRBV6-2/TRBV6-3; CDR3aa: AATTGVGNEQY
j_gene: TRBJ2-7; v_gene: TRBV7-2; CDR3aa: ASSLAGGNDLYEQY
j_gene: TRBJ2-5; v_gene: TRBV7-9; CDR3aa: ASNLGQKETQY
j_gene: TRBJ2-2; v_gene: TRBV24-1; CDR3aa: ATSRVAGELF
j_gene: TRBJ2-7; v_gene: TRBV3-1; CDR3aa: ASSPPGGEQY
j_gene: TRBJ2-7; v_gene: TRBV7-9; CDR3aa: ASSFNRAYEQY
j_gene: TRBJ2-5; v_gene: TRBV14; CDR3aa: ASSQEALTGEETQY
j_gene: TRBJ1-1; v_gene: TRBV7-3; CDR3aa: ASSPSPGHTEAF
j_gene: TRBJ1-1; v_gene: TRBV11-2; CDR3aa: ASSPVQRSRTEAF
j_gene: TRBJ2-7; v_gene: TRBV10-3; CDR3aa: AISGGPGLKYEQY
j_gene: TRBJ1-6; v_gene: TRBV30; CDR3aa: AWTDSRGPLH